This TCR beta chain emerged from a study of blood T cell repertoires in COVID-19. Looking at the study overall: From the United States, Italy and Spain came samples of acute and convalescent COVID-19.

Original data processing: Reference gene primer amplification gave estimated nucleated cell counts. The repertoire was sequenced with immunoSEQ multiplex PCR; TCRdb's copy has only in-frame clones and lacks some. V, J and clone size were drawn from that table, and D and trimming were deduced from the DNA. The sample yields 220,000 or so clones, around 90% seen once. With 2 bases removed from V and 6 bases from J, the gap between germline ends came to 13 bases. This CDR3 has 15 residues. Germline V gene data show CDR1 as KGHDR and CDR2 as SFDVKD. Donors were grouped by their self-reported clinical history. Exposed study participants had met a COVID-19 case within 2 weeks before entry.

The chain combines TRBV24-1 with TRBJ1-3; D might be TRBD1 (5 bases). This receptor was obtained from a man between 50 and 59 years old who had been exposed to COVID-19. The material sequenced was PBMCs or T cells enriched from blood (not recorded which). This CDR3 reads CATSDSRKGPNTIYF. As DNA, the CDR3 is TGTGCCACCAGTGATTCTCGCAAGGGGCCAAACACCATATATTTT.